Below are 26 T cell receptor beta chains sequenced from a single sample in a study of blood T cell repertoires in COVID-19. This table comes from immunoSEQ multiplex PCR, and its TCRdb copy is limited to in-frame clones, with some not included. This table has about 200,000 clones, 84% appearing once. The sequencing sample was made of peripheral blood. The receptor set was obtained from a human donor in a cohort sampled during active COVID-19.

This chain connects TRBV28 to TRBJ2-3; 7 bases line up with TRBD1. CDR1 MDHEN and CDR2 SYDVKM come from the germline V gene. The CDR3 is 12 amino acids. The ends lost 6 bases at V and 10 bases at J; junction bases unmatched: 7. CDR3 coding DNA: TGTGCCAGCAGCCTAACAGGGGTCTCGCAGTATTTT. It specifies CASSLTGVSQYF.

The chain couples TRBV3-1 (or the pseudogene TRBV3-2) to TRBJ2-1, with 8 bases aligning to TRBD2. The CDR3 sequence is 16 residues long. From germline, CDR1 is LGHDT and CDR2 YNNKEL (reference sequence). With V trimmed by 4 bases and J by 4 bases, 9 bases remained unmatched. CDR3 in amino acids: CASSPGGGTQYNEQFF. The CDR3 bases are TGTGCCAGCAGCCCGGGAGGGGGGACGCAGTACAATGAGCAGTTCTTC.

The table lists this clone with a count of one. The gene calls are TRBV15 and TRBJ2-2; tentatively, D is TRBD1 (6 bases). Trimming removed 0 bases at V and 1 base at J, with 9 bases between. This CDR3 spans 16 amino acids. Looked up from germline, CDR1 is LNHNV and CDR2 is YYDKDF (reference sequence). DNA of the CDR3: TGTGCCACCAGCAGAGATCAGGGACAGAACACCGGGGAGCTGTTTTTT. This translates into CATSRDQGQNTGELFF.

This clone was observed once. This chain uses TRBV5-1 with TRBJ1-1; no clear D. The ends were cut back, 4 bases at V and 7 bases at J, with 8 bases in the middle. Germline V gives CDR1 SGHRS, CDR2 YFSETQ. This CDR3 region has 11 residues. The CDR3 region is CASSGGIEAFF. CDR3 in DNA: TGCGCCAGCAGCGGAGGAATTGAAGCTTTCTTT.

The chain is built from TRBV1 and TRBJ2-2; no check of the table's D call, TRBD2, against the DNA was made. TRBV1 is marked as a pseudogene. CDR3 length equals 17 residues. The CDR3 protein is CTSSQSSRGIRSGELFF. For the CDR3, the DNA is TGCACCAGCAGCCAATCTTCCCGCGGGATTAGGTCCGGGGAGCTGTTTTTT.

The CDR3 nucleotides read TGTGCCAGCAGTGAAGGTTACGGTAAGCGGCACGACACCGGGGAGCTGTTTTTT. Translation: CASSEGYGKRHDTGELFF. The chain recombines TRBV2 with TRBJ2-2, with a possible D match to TRBD2 (5 bases). The germline V and J ends were trimmed by 1 base and 3 bases, with 18 bases remaining between them. This CDR3 spans 18 amino acids. Germline CDR1 and CDR2: SNHLY and FYNNEI.

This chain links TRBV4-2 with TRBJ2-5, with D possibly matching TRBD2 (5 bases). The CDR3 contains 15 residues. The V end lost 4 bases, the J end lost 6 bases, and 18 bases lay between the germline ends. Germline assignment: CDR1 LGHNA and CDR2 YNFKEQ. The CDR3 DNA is TGTGCCAGCAGCCGGGCCGGGGTAGATCTGAAGACCCAGTACTTC. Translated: CASSRAGVDLKTQYF.

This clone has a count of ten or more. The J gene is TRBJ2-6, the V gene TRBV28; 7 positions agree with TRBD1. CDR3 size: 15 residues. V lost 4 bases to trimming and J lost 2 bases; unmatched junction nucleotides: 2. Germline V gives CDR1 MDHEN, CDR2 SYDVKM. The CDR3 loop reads CASSSRGPGANVLTF. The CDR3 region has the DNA TGTGCCAGCAGTTCAAGGGGGCCTGGGGCCAACGTCCTGACTTTC.

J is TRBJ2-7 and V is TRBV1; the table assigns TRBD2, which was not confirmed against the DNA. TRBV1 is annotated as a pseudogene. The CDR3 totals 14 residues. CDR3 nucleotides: TGCACCAGCAGCCGGAGACCCATACCCTACGAGCAGTACTTC. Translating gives CTSSRRPIPYEQYF.

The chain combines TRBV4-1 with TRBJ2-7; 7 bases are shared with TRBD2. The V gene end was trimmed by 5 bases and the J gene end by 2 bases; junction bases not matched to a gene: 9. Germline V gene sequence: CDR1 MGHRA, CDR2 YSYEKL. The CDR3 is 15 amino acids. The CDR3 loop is CASSVSRGYAYEQYF. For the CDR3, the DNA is TGCGCCAGCAGCGTCTCGCGGGGGTACGCCTACGAGCAGTACTTC.

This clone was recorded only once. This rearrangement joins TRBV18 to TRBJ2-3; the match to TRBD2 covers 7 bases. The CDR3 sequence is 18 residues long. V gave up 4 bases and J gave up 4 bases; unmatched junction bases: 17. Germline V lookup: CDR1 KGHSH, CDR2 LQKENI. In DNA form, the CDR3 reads TGTGCCAGCTCACGGGGAGGGATTAGAGGAGCGGGACCAGATACGCAGTATTTT. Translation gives CASSRGGIRGAGPDTQYF.

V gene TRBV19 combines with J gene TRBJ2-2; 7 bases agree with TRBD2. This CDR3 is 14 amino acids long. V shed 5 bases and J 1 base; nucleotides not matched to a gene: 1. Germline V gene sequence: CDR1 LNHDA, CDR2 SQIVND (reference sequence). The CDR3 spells CASSQRENTGELFF. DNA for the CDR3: TGTGCCAGTAGTCAGCGGGAGAACACCGGGGAGCTGTTTTTT. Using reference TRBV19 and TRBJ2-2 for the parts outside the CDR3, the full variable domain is DGGITQSPKYLFRKEGQNVTLSCEQNLNHDAMYWYRQDPGQGLRLIYYSQIVNDFQKGDIAEGYSVSREKKESFPLTVTSAQKNPTAFYLCASSQRENTGELFFGEGSRLTVL.

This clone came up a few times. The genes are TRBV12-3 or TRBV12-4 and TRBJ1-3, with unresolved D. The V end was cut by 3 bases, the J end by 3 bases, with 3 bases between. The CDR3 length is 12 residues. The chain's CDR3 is CASSFFGNTIYF. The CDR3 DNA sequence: TGTGCCAGCAGTTTCTTTGGAAACACCATATATTTT.

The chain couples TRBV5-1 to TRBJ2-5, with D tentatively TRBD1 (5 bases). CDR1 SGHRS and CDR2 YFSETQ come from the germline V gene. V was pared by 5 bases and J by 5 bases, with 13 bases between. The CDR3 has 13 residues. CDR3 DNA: TGCGCCAGCAGGATTGGGGCGCGGGAGACCCAGTACTTC. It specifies CASRIGARETQYF. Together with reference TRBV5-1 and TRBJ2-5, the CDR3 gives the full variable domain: KAGVTQTPRYLIKTRGQQVTLSCSPISGHRSVSWYQQTPGQGLQFLFEYFSETQRNKGNFPGRFSGRQFSNSRSEMNVSTLELGDSALYLCASRIGARETQYFGPGTRLLVL.

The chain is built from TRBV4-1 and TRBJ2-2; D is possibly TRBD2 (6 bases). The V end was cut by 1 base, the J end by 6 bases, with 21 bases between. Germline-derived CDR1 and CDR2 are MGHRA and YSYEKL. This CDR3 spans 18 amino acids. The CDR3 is CASSQAGVLEGRSGELFF. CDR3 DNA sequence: TGCGCCAGCAGCCAAGCGGGGGTACTAGAGGGGCGATCCGGGGAGCTGTTTTTT.

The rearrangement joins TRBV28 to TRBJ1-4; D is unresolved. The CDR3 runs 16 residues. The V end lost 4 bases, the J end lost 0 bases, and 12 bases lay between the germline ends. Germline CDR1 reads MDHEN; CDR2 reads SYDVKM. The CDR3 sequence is CASSSAGRATNEKLFF. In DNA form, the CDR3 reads TGTGCCAGCAGTTCCGCGGGCCGTGCAACTAATGAAAAACTGTTTTTT.

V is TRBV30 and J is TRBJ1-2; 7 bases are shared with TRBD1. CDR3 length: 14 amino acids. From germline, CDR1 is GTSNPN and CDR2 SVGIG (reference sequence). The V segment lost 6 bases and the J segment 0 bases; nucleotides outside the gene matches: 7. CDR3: CACFRDSTNYGYTF. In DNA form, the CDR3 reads TGTGCCTGCTTTCGGGACAGCACTAACTATGGCTACACCTTC.

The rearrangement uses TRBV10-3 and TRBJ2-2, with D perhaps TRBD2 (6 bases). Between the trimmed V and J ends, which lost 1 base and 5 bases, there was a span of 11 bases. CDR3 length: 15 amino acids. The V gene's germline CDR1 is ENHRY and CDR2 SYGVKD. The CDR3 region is CAISEFSGGTGELFF. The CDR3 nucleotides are TGTGCCATCAGTGAGTTCAGCGGAGGGACCGGGGAGCTGTTTTTT.

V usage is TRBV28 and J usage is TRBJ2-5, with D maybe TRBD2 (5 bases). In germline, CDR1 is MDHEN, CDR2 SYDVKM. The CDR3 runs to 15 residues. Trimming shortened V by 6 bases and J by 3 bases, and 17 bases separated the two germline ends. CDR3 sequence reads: CASSPILENKETQYF. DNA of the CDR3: TGTGCCAGCAGCCCCATACTAGAGAATAAAGAGACCCAGTACTTC.

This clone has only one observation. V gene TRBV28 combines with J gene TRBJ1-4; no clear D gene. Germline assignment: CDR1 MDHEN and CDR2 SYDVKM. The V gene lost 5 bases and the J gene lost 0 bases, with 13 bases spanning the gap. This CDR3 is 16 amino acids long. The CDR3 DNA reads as TGTGCCAGCAGTCCTACGTCTTTAGCAACTAATGAAAAACTGTTTTTT. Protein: CASSPTSLATNEKLFF.

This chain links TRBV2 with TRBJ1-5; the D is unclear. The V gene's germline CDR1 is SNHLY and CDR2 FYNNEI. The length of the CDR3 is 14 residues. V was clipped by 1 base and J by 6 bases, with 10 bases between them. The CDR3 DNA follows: TGTGCCAGCAGTGAAGGAGGGCGTGGTCAGCCCCAGCATTTT. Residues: CASSEGGRGQPQHF.

CDR3 sequence: CTSSPERSSYEQYF. The DNA for the CDR3 is TGCACCAGCAGCCCGGAGCGGAGCTCCTACGAGCAGTACTTC. The rearrangement joins TRBV1 to TRBJ2-7; TRBD2 is the table's D call, not checked against the DNA. TRBV1 is given as a pseudogene. This CDR3 contains 14 residues.

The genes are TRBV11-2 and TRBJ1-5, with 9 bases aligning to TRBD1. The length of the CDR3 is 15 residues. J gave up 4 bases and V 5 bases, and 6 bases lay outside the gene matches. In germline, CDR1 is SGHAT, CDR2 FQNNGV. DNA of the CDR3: TGTGCCAGCAGCATGGGACAGGGCCGAAATCAGCCCCAGCATTTT. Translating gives CASSMGQGRNQPQHF.

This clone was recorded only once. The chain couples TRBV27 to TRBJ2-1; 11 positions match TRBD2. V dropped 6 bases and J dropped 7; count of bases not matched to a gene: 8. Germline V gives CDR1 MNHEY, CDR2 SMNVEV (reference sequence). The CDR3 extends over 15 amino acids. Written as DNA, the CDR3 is TGTGCCAGCAGATTACTAGCGGGGGCAGCAAATGAGCAGTTCTTC. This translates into CASRLLAGAANEQFF.

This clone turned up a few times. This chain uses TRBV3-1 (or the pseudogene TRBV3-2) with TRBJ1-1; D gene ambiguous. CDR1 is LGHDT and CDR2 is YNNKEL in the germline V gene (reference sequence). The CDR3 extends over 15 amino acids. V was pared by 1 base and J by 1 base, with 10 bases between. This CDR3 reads CASSQGVRRNTEAFF. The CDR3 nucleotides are TGTGCCAGCAGCCAAGGAGTCCGGAGGAACACTGAAGCTTTCTTT.

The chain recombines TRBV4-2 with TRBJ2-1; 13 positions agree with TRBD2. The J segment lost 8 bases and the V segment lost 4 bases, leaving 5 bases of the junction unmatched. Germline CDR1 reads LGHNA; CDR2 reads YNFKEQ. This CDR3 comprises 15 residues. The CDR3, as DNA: TGTGCCAGCAGCCCAGGACTAGCGGGAGTCTATGAGCAGTTCTTC. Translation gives CASSPGLAGVYEQFF.